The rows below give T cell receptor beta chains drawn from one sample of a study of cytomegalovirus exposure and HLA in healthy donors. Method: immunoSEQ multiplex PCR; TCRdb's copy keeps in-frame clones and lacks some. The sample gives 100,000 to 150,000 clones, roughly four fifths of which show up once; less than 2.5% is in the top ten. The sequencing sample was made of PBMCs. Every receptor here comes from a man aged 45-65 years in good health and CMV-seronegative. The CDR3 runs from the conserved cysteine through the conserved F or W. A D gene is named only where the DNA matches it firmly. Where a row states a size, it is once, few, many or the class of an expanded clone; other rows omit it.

CDR3 protein: CASSLQALLRHNEQFF
CDR3 DNA: TGTGCCAGCAGCTTGCAGGCACTCTTAAGACACAATGAGCAGTTCTTC
clone size: -
D gene: -
J gene: TRBJ2-1
V gene: TRBV5-5

CDR3 protein: CASSVAPGTSEKLFF
CDR3 DNA: TGTGCCAGCAGCGTAGCACCGGGAACGAGCGAAAAACTGTTTTTT
clone size: -
D gene: -
J gene: TRBJ1-4
V gene: TRBV9

CDR3 protein: CAWSVPANYGYTF
CDR3 DNA: TGTGCCTGGAGTGTACCAGCTAACTATGGCTACACCTTC
clone size: -
D gene: -
J gene: TRBJ1-2
V gene: TRBV30

CDR3 protein: CASSPTGGDNSPLHF
CDR3 DNA: TGTGCCAGCAGCCCGACAGGGGGCGATAATTCACCCCTCCACTTT
clone size: -
D gene: TRBD1
J gene: TRBJ1-6
V gene: TRBV6-5

CDR3 protein: CASSPGTDNEKLFF
CDR3 DNA: TGTGCCAGCAGTCCAGGGACAGATAATGAAAAACTGTTTTTT
clone size: once
D gene: TRBD1
J gene: TRBJ1-4
V gene: TRBV28

CDR3 protein: CASSLVSGGLNNEQFF
CDR3 DNA: TGTGCCAGCAGCTTGGTGTCAGGGGGCTTGAACAATGAGCAGTTCTTC
clone size: -
D gene: TRBD1
J gene: TRBJ2-1
V gene: TRBV5-6

CDR3 protein: CSVAWDRDNEQFF
CDR3 DNA: TGCAGCGTGGCCTGGGACAGAGACAATGAGCAGTTCTTC
clone size: -
D gene: TRBD1
J gene: TRBJ2-1
V gene: TRBV29-1

CDR3 protein: CASYFRAIRADTQYF
CDR3 DNA: TGTGCCAGCTATTTTAGGGCGATCAGGGCAGATACGCAGTATTTT
clone size: -
D gene: -
J gene: TRBJ2-3
V gene: TRBV2

CDR3 protein: CASSSGTGIPNEKLFF
CDR3 DNA: TGTGCCAGCAGCTCCGGAACCGGGATTCCTAATGAAAAACTGTTTTTT
clone size: -
D gene: -
J gene: TRBJ1-4
V gene: TRBV5-8

CDR3 protein: CASSPGQGNTEAFF
CDR3 DNA: TGTGCCAGCAGCCCGGGACAGGGTAACACTGAAGCTTTCTTT
clone size: -
D gene: TRBD1
J gene: TRBJ1-1
V gene: TRBV7-2

CDR3 protein: CASSDTKTGNYGYTF
CDR3 DNA: TGTGCCAGCAGTGACACCAAGACAGGGAATTATGGCTACACCTTC
clone size: -
D gene: TRBD1
J gene: TRBJ1-2
V gene: TRBV6-4

CDR3 protein: CASSGQDRGHEQYF
CDR3 DNA: TGTGCCAGCAGCGGACAGGACAGGGGCCACGAGCAGTACTTC
clone size: -
D gene: TRBD1
J gene: TRBJ2-7
V gene: TRBV5-4

CDR3 protein: CASSLPGETQYF
CDR3 DNA: TGTGCCAGCAGCTTGCCGGGAGAGACCCAGTACTTC
clone size: -
D gene: -
J gene: TRBJ2-5
V gene: TRBV7-3

CDR3 protein: CASSLAEGYTF
CDR3 DNA: TGTGCCAGCAGCCTCGCTGAGGGCTACACCTTC
clone size: -
D gene: -
J gene: TRBJ1-2
V gene: TRBV7-9

CDR3 protein: CASSVATGHAGANVLTF
CDR3 DNA: TGTGCCAGCAGCGTAGCTACTGGACACGCTGGGGCCAACGTCCTGACTTTC
clone size: -
D gene: -
J gene: TRBJ2-6
V gene: TRBV9

CDR3 protein: CASSQDRASGRFYNEQFF
CDR3 DNA: TGTGCCAGCAGCCAAGACCGGGCTAGCGGGAGATTCTACAATGAGCAGTTCTTC
clone size: -
D gene: TRBD2
J gene: TRBJ2-1
V gene: TRBV4-2

CDR3 protein: CASSYFRGSYNEQFF
CDR3 DNA: TGTGCCAGCAGTTACTTTAGGGGTTCCTACAATGAGCAGTTCTTC
clone size: -
D gene: -
J gene: TRBJ2-1
V gene: TRBV6-6

CDR3 protein: CASSLEGAGAANEQFF
CDR3 DNA: TGTGCCAGCAGCTTAGAGGGCGCGGGGGCGGCCAATGAGCAGTTCTTC
clone size: -
D gene: -
J gene: TRBJ2-1
V gene: TRBV11-2

CDR3 protein: CAWSTRQGNTIYF
CDR3 DNA: TGTGCCTGGAGTACCCGACAGGGAAACACCATATATTTT
clone size: -
D gene: -
J gene: TRBJ1-3
V gene: TRBV30

CDR3 protein: CASSLLETGGPSTQYF
CDR3 DNA: TGTGCCAGCAGCTTGTTGGAGACGGGGGGGCCTAGTACGCAGTATTTT
clone size: -
D gene: TRBD2
J gene: TRBJ2-3
V gene: TRBV5-6

CDR3 protein: CASSANRDSEKLFF
CDR3 DNA: TGTGCCAGCAGCGCCAACCGGGACAGCGAAAAACTGTTTTTT
clone size: -
D gene: TRBD1
J gene: TRBJ1-4
V gene: TRBV7-6

CDR3 protein: CASGGAVMNTEAFF
CDR3 DNA: TGTGCCAGCGGAGGGGCGGTAATGAACACTGAAGCTTTCTTT
clone size: -
D gene: -
J gene: TRBJ1-1
V gene: TRBV2

CDR3 protein: CASSFIRAGGTEAFF
CDR3 DNA: TGTGCCAGCAGCTTCATAAGGGCGGGGGGCACTGAAGCTTTCTTT
clone size: once
D gene: -
J gene: TRBJ1-1
V gene: TRBV5-6

CDR3 protein: CASSLQDNSYEQYF
CDR3 DNA: TGTGCCAGCAGCTTACAAGACAACTCCTACGAGCAGTACTTC
clone size: -
D gene: -
J gene: TRBJ2-7
V gene: TRBV7-3

CDR3 protein: CASSLTSGDLGELFF
CDR3 DNA: TGTGCCAGCAGCTTAACTAGCGGGGATCTCGGGGAGCTGTTTTTT
clone size: -
D gene: TRBD2
J gene: TRBJ2-2
V gene: TRBV7-3

CDR3 protein: CASSPYREGYGYTF
CDR3 DNA: TGTGCCAGCAGCCCCTACAGGGAAGGCTATGGCTACACCTTC
clone size: -
D gene: -
J gene: TRBJ1-2
V gene: TRBV6-5

CDR3 protein: CAWSVLRTSGVGEQFF
CDR3 DNA: TGTGCCTGGAGTGTCCTCCGGACTAGCGGGGTAGGTGAGCAGTTCTTC
clone size: -
D gene: TRBD2
J gene: TRBJ2-1
V gene: TRBV30

CDR3 protein: CASSSADRAYGYTF
CDR3 DNA: TGTGCCAGCAGCTCAGCGGATAGGGCTTATGGCTACACCTTC
clone size: -
D gene: -
J gene: TRBJ1-2
V gene: TRBV5-6

CDR3 protein: CASSQERSGSYNEQFF
CDR3 DNA: TGTGCCAGCAGCCAAGAACGGTCAGGTTCCTACAATGAGCAGTTCTTC
clone size: -
D gene: -
J gene: TRBJ2-1
V gene: TRBV4-2

CDR3 protein: CASSYPRQGVGELFF
CDR3 DNA: TGTGCCAGCAGTTACCCCCGACAGGGTGTCGGGGAGCTGTTTTTT
clone size: -
D gene: TRBD1
J gene: TRBJ2-2
V gene: TRBV6-5

CDR3 protein: CASSSTSADTQYF
CDR3 DNA: TGCGCCAGCAGCTCGACTAGCGCAGATACGCAGTATTTT
clone size: -
D gene: TRBD2
J gene: TRBJ2-3
V gene: TRBV5-1

CDR3 protein: CASSLKQGEQPQHF
CDR3 DNA: TGTGCCAGCAGCTTAAAACAGGGGGAACAGCCCCAGCATTTT
clone size: -
D gene: TRBD1
J gene: TRBJ1-5
V gene: TRBV13

CDR3 protein: CASRVETEAFF
CDR3 DNA: TGTGCCAGCAGGGTAGAAACTGAAGCTTTCTTT
clone size: -
D gene: -
J gene: TRBJ1-1
V gene: TRBV2

CDR3 protein: CASSPNLASGGATEAFF
CDR3 DNA: TGTGCCAGCTCACCAAATCTGGCGTCGGGAGGGGCCACTGAAGCTTTCTTT
clone size: few
D gene: -
J gene: TRBJ1-1
V gene: TRBV18

CDR3 protein: CASSLARTGNTGELFF
CDR3 DNA: TGTGCCAGCAGCTTGGCCCGGACAGGGAACACCGGGGAGCTGTTTTTT
clone size: -
D gene: TRBD1
J gene: TRBJ2-2
V gene: TRBV11-3

CDR3 protein: CASTGQKNTEAFF
CDR3 DNA: TGTGCCAGCACCGGACAAAAAAACACTGAAGCTTTCTTT
clone size: once
D gene: -
J gene: TRBJ1-1
V gene: TRBV2

CDR3 protein: CASSLGTGRGNQPQHF
CDR3 DNA: TGTGCCAGCAGCCTTGGGACAGGGAGAGGCAATCAGCCCCAGCATTTT
clone size: -
D gene: TRBD1
J gene: TRBJ1-5
V gene: TRBV7-2

CDR3 protein: CATSRDGDRKAFF
CDR3 DNA: TGTGCCACCAGCAGAGATGGGGACAGGAAAGCTTTCTTT
clone size: few
D gene: TRBD1
J gene: TRBJ1-1
V gene: TRBV15

CDR3 protein: CSSTRNEKLFF
CDR3 DNA: TGTTCCAGCACCAGAAATGAAAAACTGTTTTTT
clone size: -
D gene: -
J gene: TRBJ1-4
V gene: TRBV7-9

CDR3 protein: CASSPPAGGGNSPLHF
CDR3 DNA: TGTGCCAGCAGCCCCCCGGCGGGGGGTGGTAATTCACCCCTCCACTTT
clone size: -
D gene: -
J gene: TRBJ1-6
V gene: TRBV7-9

CDR3 protein: CASSFEGGASGETQYF
CDR3 DNA: TGCGCCAGCAGCTTTGAAGGGGGGGCTTCCGGGGAGACCCAGTACTTC
clone size: -
D gene: -
J gene: TRBJ2-5
V gene: TRBV5-1